The rows below give T cell receptor beta chains drawn from one sample of a study of glioma-infiltrating T cells. A single record per CDR3 protein comes from TCRdb applying MiXCR to the multiplex PCR reads. The sample yields about 93,000 distinct CDR3 sequences, roughly 40% seen once. The sample was glioma tissue, nonneoplastic brain tissue, or PBMCs (not recorded which). The receptor source for this set is a human donor with low-grade glioma or glioblastoma, undergoing nonglioma brain surgery, or in good health (not recorded which). The conserved cysteine and the conserved F or W are not part of the CDR3 here. Each record gives: D gene, J gene, V gene, CDR3 protein. A D gene is named only where the DNA matches it firmly.

>TRBD2|TRBJ2-3|TRBV7-2
ASSPTRLAGLTDTQY
>NA|TRBJ2-1|TRBV25-1
ASSLWVVAEQF
>NA|TRBJ2-5|TRBV10-3
AISDGETQY
>NA|TRBJ1-1|TRBV7-2
ASSLTRGRTEAF
>NA|TRBJ1-2|TRBV27
ASNFGEGYGYT
>TRBD2|TRBJ2-3|TRBV20-1
SATELAGGLNTQY
>NA|TRBJ1-5|TRBV5-1
ASSYFPGHNQPQH
>NA|TRBJ2-3|TRBV20-1
SASGWRGDLDMQY
>NA|TRBJ2-7|TRBV4-1
ASSQEGGFEQY
>NA|TRBJ1-3|TRBV7-6
ASSLRPSRLLGSGNTIY
>TRBD2|TRBJ2-3|TRBV6-4
ASSTSGGDTQY
>NA|TRBJ2-5|TRBV4-1
ASSQTTVQETQY
>NA|TRBJ2-4|TRBV6-2/TRBV6-3
ASTTAGGTEY
>NA|TRBJ2-3|TRBV29-1
IVERSGFDTDTQY